The text below deals with one T cell receptor beta chain. The clone's antigen remains unknown. No base-level quality is on record; no much larger clone is a single base apart. The sample belongs to a study of CD4 T cells in relation to SARS-CoV-2 and coronaviruses (dated by TCRdb to the early 2020s). Broadly, across the study: The ViraFEST assay cultured PBMCs with antigen for 10 days, then sequenced TCR beta CDR3s to find antigen-specific clonal expansions. An HIV-1 Nef peptide pool or a culture without peptide was used as the negative reference condition. Using patient-derived lymphoblastoid cell lines, the shared crossreactive spike epitopes were mapped to their HLA restriction. At the level of individual TCR clonotypes, the study evaluated whether memory CD4+ T cells crossreact between the spike proteins of SARS-CoV-2 and those of common cold coronaviruses. Samples from a few pre-COVID donors and the naive versus memory experiments were sequenced with the Adaptive Biotechnologies TCR-sequencing kit; other data were Illumina-based. A different, Illumina-based TCR-beta assay was used to sequence expansion assays from other donors in the study.

The method behind the library was the immunoSEQ multiplex PCR assay. Per the authors' processing: During preprocessing, nonproductive sequences were removed, as were CDR3s that did not start with C, did not end with F or W, or were shorter than 7 amino acids. The MANAFEST web app was used to call antigen-specific clonotypes on the basis of expansion compared with the reference and with other culture wells. A clone was considered positive if significant expansion relative to the reference culture was observed in 2 of 3 replicate wells at an FDR below 0.05. Positive clones also required significant expansion versus all other tandem wells and an odds ratio above 5. After three terminal residues were trimmed from each end, CDR3 homology was quantified as pairwise Levenshtein distance using the stringdist R package. What TCRdb holds here is the immuneACCESS table cut down to in-frame rearrangements. Part of the clones is not present; checked against another copy, under half of the missing clones reflect an unresolved V gene, and the others are unexplained. The V and J calls and the clone size are those of that table, but D and trimming were determined from the DNA. This sample is represented by 23,000 or so clones; around 74% of them were singletons. The ten biggest clones cover under 15% of the sample.

V loses 3 bases of germline sequence and J loses 2 bases, and the interval between the two ends is 17 bases. From its cysteine to its phenylalanine, the CDR3 spans 16 amino acids. CDR3 DNA is the only sequence kept; it has 48 bases, read in frame from the first base. The germline V gene (reference sequence) supplies CDR1 WNHNN and CDR2 SYGVQD. Study-wide conclusions, independent of this receptor: Memory CD4+ clonotypes crossrecognizing SARS-CoV-2 and at least one common cold coronavirus spike were found in roughly 59% of donors. Small numbers of patients and of tested TCRs were a limitation of the study. Pre-pandemic and post-infection samples were not both contributed by any donor, so tracing of the source of pre-existing responses was limited. Crossreactive clones showed significantly weaker SARS-CoV-2-driven expansion than monoreactive clones, consistent with antigenic imprinting. Because the crossreactivity analysis focused on spike protein, crossreactivity against other viral proteins was not assessed.

CD4+ T cells from unexposed donors were collected before the COVID-19 pandemic (2011-2018). After less than 13 days of culture, CD4+ T cells were isolated with the EasySep CD4+ T cell isolation kit. As far as cell numbers permitted, CD4+ T cells from unexposed donors were tested for reactivity against SARS-CoV-2 S and N as well as four spike pools from common cold coronaviruses. Each well held 1.5 million to 2 million PBMCs cultured in IMDM containing about 5.3% human AB serum and approximately 9.3 IU/ml IL-2. Half of the culture medium was replaced with fresh IL-2-containing medium on days 3 and 7. Each peptide culture condition was generally run in triplicate replicate wells. The leukapheresis product for the unexposed donors was obtained through commercial purchase. Ficoll-Paque PLUS gradient centrifugation was used to isolate PBMCs from either whole blood or leukapheresis product. PBMCs were either cryopreserved at -140°C or used fresh in the expansion assay. The QIAamp Micro DNA Kit was used to extract genomic DNA from the CD4+ T cells.

This TCR was sampled from a human donor in good health. Specimen: CD4+ T cells from PBMCs, cultured in vitro. The receptor chain draws on TRBV10-1 and TRBJ2-7; the D region possibly corresponds to TRBD1 (6 bases align). The sequenced DNA: TGCGCCAGCAGTGACCCGGGACAATCGACCGCCTACGAGCAGTACTTC. It specifies CASSDPGQSTAYEQYF.